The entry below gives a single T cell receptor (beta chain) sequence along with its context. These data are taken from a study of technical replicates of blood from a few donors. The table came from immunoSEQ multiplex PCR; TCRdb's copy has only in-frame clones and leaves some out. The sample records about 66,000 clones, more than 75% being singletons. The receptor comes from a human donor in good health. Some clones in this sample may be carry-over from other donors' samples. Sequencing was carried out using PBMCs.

CDR3 in DNA: TGTGCCAGCAGCTTGGGGTGGACTGCGAAAGAGACCCAGTACTTC. Translation gives CASSLGWTAKETQYF. The V call is TRBV5-4, the J call TRBJ2-5, with a possible D match to TRBD2 (5 bases). With 0 bases removed from V and 3 bases from J, the gap between germline ends came to 12 bases. CDR3 length: 15 amino acids. CDR1 is SGHNT, CDR2 YYREEE, per germline (reference sequence).